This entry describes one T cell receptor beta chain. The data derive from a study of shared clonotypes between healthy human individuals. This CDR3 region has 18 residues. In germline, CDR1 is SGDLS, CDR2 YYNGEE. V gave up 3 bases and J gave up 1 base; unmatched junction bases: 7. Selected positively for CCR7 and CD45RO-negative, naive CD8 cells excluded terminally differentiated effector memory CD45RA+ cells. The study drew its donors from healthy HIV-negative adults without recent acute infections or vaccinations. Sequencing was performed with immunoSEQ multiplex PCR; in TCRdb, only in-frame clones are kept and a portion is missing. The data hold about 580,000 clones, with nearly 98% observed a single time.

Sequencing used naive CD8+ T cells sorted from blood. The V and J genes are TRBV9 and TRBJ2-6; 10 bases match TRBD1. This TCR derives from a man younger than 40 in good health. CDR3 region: CASSANLDRGSGANVLTF. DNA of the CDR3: TGTGCCAGCAGCGCCAACCTGGACAGGGGGTCTGGGGCCAACGTCCTGACTTTC.